These T cell receptor beta chains were read from a single sample in a study of T-cell reconstitution after alpha-beta-depleted transplantation in children. MiXCR, applied by TCRdb to the PCR reads, yields one record per CDR3 protein. The sample comprises fewer than 25,000 distinct CDR3 sequences, approximately 10% of which are singletons, and 23% rests with the top ten. Material: PBMCs from the stem cell graft donor, obtained from the stem cell graft. The source is a human donor who donated a stem cell graft to a child with chronic granulomatous disease. Each CDR3 is given with its conserved first and last residue. The D gene is left open where the match is weak. The size of a clone is reported for some rows only, either as once, few or many, or as a class for expanded clones.

cdr3_length d_call clone_size j_call v_call cdr3_nt cdr3_aa
12 . . TRBJ2-3 TRBV18 TGTGCCAGCCCACCAGCCGGGGATACGCAGTATTTC CASPPAGDTQYF
12 . . TRBJ2-3 TRBV6-2/TRBV6-3 TGTGCCAGCAGGTTCAACACAGATACGCAGTATTTT CASRFNTDTQYF
15 TRBD1 many TRBJ2-1 TRBV9 TGTGCCAGCAGCGTAGCAGCGTCGGGACAGCAGGGGCAGTTCTTC CASSVAASGQQGQFF
16 TRBD2 many TRBJ2-3 TRBV12-3/TRBV12-4 TGTGCCAGCAGTCCCCCGGCTAGCGGGGGAAGTAGTAAGCAGTATTTT CASSPPASGGSSKQYF
16 TRBD1 many TRBJ1-1 TRBV10-3 TGTGCCATCAGTGACTACGGGACAGGGACCAACACTGAAGCTTTCTTT CAISDYGTGTNTEAFF
14 . many TRBJ1-2 TRBV6-1 TGTGCCAGCAGTGACCAAGGGGGAGCCGCTGGCTACACCTTC CASSDQGGAAGYTF
14 . many TRBJ2-1 TRBV20-1 TGCAGTGTTACTACGGGGGGCAAAGGGGATGAGCAGTTCTTC CSVTTGGKGDEQFF
16 . many TRBJ2-6 TRBV5-1 TGCGCCAGCAGGGATGAGGTGTTTAGCTGGGCCAACGTCCTGACTTTC CASRDEVFSWANVLTF
14 . many TRBJ2-7 TRBV5-4 TGTGCCAGCAGCTTGAGTACTAGCTCCCACGAGCAGTACTTC CASSLSTSSHEQYF
15 TRBD1 many TRBJ2-1 TRBV28 TGTGCCAGCAGTACGGGACAGGGGGGTTACAATGAGCAGTTCTTC CASSTGQGGYNEQFF
14 . few TRBJ2-7 TRBV20-1 TGCAGTGCTAGAGATCTGGCCAGGACCTACGAGCAGTACTTC CSARDLARTYEQYF
13 . many TRBJ2-7 TRBV7-9 TGTGCCAGCAGCAACCGACAGTTTACCGAGCAGTACTTC CASSNRQFTEQYF
15 . many TRBJ1-2 TRBV27 TGTGCCAGCAGTTTAGGTAGTGGGGGGCCGTTTGTCTACACCTTC CASSLGSGGPFVYTF
10 . many TRBJ2-7 TRBV28 TGTGCCAGCAGTTTACAGGAGCAGTACTTC CASSLQEQYF
14 TRBD1 many TRBJ2-3 TRBV29-1 TGCAGCGTTACTCCGCCGACAGGGACAGATACGCAGTATTTT CSVTPPTGTDTQYF
13 . few TRBJ2-1 TRBV29-1 TGCAGCGTTGAGCGGGCCCCTTGGGATGAGCAGTTCTTC CSVERAPWDEQFF
13 . many TRBJ1-1 TRBV5-1 TGCGCCAGCAGTCTCACCCAACTTGCTGAAGCTTTCTTT CASSLTQLAEAFF
15 . many TRBJ2-1 TRBV4-3 TGCGCCAGCAGCCCCATGGTGGGGGGCCTCAATGAGCAGTTCTTC CASSPMVGGLNEQFF
11 . many TRBJ2-5 TRBV20-1 TGCAGTGCTAGCGGGAGCGAGACCCAGTACTTC CSASGSETQYF
14 . many TRBJ1-5 TRBV7-8 TGTGCCAGCAGCTTGGAGGGGAGCAATCAGCCCCAGCATTTT CASSLEGSNQPQHF
13 . . TRBJ1-5 TRBV27 TGTGCCAGCAGTTTATATCGCAATCAGCCCCAGCATTTT CASSLYRNQPQHF
16 TRBD1 many TRBJ2-7 TRBV7-9 TGTGCCAGCAGCTTATTAGGACAGGATTTACGTTACGAGCAGTACTTC CASSLLGQDLRYEQYF
14 . many TRBJ1-2 TRBV5-6 TGTGCCAGCAGCTTCGCCAGGGCTAACTATGGCTACACCTTC CASSFARANYGYTF
18 TRBD2 many TRBJ2-2 TRBV5-1 TGCGCCAGCAGCTTGAGGCTAGCGGGGGCTACGAGCACCGGGGAGCTGTTTTTT CASSLRLAGATSTGELFF
16 TRBD2 many TRBJ2-7 TRBV20-1 TGCAGTGCTAGAGCCTCGGCGGGAGAAGTATCCTACGAGCAGTACTTC CSARASAGEVSYEQYF
13 . many TRBJ2-3 TRBV24-1 TGTGCCACCAGTGTTGACAGCACAGATACGCAGTATTTT CATSVDSTDTQYF
14 . many TRBJ2-7 TRBV7-2 TGTGCCAGCAGCTTCTACGTAGGGGGCTACGAGCAGTACTTC CASSFYVGGYEQYF
12 . many TRBJ2-7 TRBV9 TGTGCCAGCAGCGCACCAGGATACGAGCAGTACTTC CASSAPGYEQYF
15 TRBD1 many TRBJ1-5 TRBV27 TGTGCCAGCAGCGAAGGGGCAGGGGGTTTCTCGCCCCAGCATTTT CASSEGAGGFSPQHF
13 . many TRBJ2-3 TRBV7-9 TGTGCCAGCAGCTCCAGCTACCAAGATACGCAGTATTTT CASSSSYQDTQYF
12 TRBD1 many TRBJ1-2 TRBV20-1 TGCAGTGCTAGGACAGGGGGGGTTGGCTACACCTTC CSARTGGVGYTF
13 TRBD2 many TRBJ2-1 TRBV20-1 TGCAGTGCCCGCACGTCTAGCGGCAATGAGCAGTTCTTC CSARTSSGNEQFF
17 TRBD1 few TRBJ1-6 TRBV5-5 TGTGCCAGCAGCGGCGGGACAGGGGAACTTGGGAATTCACCCCTCCACTTT CASSGGTGELGNSPLHF
12 . many TRBJ2-3 TRBV20-1 TGCAGTGCTAGAGAAGTGTTGGATACGCAGTATTTT CSAREVLDTQYF
16 . . TRBJ2-1 TRBV7-8 TGTGCCAGCAGCACTAGGGGTAGCTGGATGTACAATGAGCAGTTCTTC CASSTRGSWMYNEQFF
16 TRBD2 many TRBJ2-3 TRBV5-5 TGTGCCAGCAGCTTGGAGGCACTAGCGCGATCAGATACGCAGTATTTT CASSLEALARSDTQYF
13 . many TRBJ2-7 TRBV21-1 TGTGCCAGCAGCAAGCACGGTCCCTACGAGCAGTACTTC CASSKHGPYEQYF
13 . many TRBJ1-2 TRBV12-3/TRBV12-4 TGTGCCAGCAGTTTCGGGGAAGACTATGGCTACACCTTC CASSFGEDYGYTF
19 TRBD2 . TRBJ2-1 TRBV3-1 TGTGCCAGCAGCCAACAACCCCCATGGGAGCGGGGGGAGTACAATGAGCAGTTCTTC CASSQQPPWERGEYNEQFF
14 . few TRBJ2-1 TRBV28 TGTGCCAGCAGTTTTCGGGGACCCTACAATGAGCAGTTCTTC CASSFRGPYNEQFF
16 TRBD2 many TRBJ2-2 TRBV9 TGTGCCAGCAGCGTAGTTAGCGGGGTGAACACCGGGGAGCTGTTTTTT CASSVVSGVNTGELFF
13 TRBD2 many TRBJ2-1 TRBV6-2/TRBV6-3 TGTGCCAGCAGTTGGGGGGGGATCAATGAGCAGTTCTTC CASSWGGINEQFF
16 . many TRBJ2-5 TRBV5-1 TGCGCCAGCAGCTCGCACCGATCCCGGGTCAAAGAGACCCAGTACTTC CASSSHRSRVKETQYF
16 . many TRBJ1-6 TRBV15 TGTGCCACCAGCAATCACGGTTTATCTATTAATTCACCCCTCCACTTT CATSNHGLSINSPLHF
13 . many TRBJ2-7 TRBV19 TGTGCCAGTACCGGGGACGGAACCTACGAGCAGTACTTC CASTGDGTYEQYF
14 . many TRBJ1-4 TRBV20-1 TGCAGTGCCAAAACCCGGACAGTTAATGAAAAACTGTTTTTT CSAKTRTVNEKLFF
14 . many TRBJ1-1 TRBV29-1 TGCAGCGTTGAAGAAGTACACCAGAACACTGAAGCTTTCTTT CSVEEVHQNTEAFF
17 . medium-sized TRBJ2-1 TRBV29-1 TGCAGCGGTCTCTCGAGCGGAACTTCGGGCCTGAGCAATGAGCAGTTCTTC CSGLSSGTSGLSNEQFF
18 TRBD2 many TRBJ2-7 TRBV20-1 TGCAGTGCTAGAGTCACTAGCGGGAGGCCGCTTCGCTCCTACGAGCAGTACTTC CSARVTSGRPLRSYEQYF
13 . many TRBJ2-5 TRBV12-3/TRBV12-4 TGTGCCAGCAGTTTAACCTTCCAAGAGACCCAGTACTTC CASSLTFQETQYF
13 TRBD1 . TRBJ1-2 TRBV4-2 TGTGCCAGCAGTCGCGGACAGGATCGTGGCTACACCTTC CASSRGQDRGYTF
16 TRBD1 many TRBJ2-7 TRBV7-8 TGTGCCAGCAGCTTAAGTCCGGGACAGGGACCTTACGAGCAGTACTTC CASSLSPGQGPYEQYF
12 . many TRBJ2-7 TRBV29-1 TGCAGCGTAAGGCCTAACGAGTTCGAGCAGTACTTC CSVRPNEFEQYF
15 TRBD1 many TRBJ2-2 TRBV29-1 TGCAGCGTTCCACAGGGGGCCACGAACACCGGGGAGCTGTTTTTT CSVPQGATNTGELFF
18 TRBD2 many TRBJ2-1 TRBV7-9 TGTGCCAGCAGCTTAGCCCGATCCGGGACTAGCGGGAGCTATGAGCAGTTCTTC CASSLARSGTSGSYEQFF